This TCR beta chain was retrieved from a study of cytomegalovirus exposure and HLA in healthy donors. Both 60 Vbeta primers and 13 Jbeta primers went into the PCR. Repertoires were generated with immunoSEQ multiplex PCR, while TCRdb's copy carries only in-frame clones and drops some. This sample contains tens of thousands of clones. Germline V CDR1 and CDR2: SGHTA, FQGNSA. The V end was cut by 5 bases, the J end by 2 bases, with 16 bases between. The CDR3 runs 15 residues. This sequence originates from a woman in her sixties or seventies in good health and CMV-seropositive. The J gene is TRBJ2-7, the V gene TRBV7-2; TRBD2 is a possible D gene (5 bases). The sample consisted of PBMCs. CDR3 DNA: TGTGCCAGCAGCCTAGGGAGAGGGAACGCCTACGAGCAGTACTTC. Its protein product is CASSLGRGNAYEQYF.